Listed here is a single T cell receptor (beta chain). V gave up 0 bases and J gave up 4 bases, with 6 bases separating them. The CDR3 length is 13 residues. CDR1 is LNHNV and CDR2 is YYDKDF in the germline V gene (reference sequence). The sample originates from a study of blood T cell repertoires in COVID-19. The authors' processing: For nucleated cells, counts were estimated from reference gene primer amplification. TCRdb's table, derived via immunoSEQ multiplex PCR, lists solely in-frame clones and lacks some. V, J and clone size are taken as reported in that table, and D and trimming were inferred from the DNA itself. The sample records 150,000 to 200,000 clones, 90% to 95% being singletons.

This clonotype was obtained from a man aged 50 to 60 with acute or convalescent COVID-19. Sequencing was performed on peripheral blood. The V gene is TRBV15, the J gene TRBJ2-5; D remains unclear. The CDR3 protein is CATSRDRRETQYF. CDR3 in DNA: TGTGCCACCAGCAGAGATCGTAGAGAGACCCAGTACTTC.